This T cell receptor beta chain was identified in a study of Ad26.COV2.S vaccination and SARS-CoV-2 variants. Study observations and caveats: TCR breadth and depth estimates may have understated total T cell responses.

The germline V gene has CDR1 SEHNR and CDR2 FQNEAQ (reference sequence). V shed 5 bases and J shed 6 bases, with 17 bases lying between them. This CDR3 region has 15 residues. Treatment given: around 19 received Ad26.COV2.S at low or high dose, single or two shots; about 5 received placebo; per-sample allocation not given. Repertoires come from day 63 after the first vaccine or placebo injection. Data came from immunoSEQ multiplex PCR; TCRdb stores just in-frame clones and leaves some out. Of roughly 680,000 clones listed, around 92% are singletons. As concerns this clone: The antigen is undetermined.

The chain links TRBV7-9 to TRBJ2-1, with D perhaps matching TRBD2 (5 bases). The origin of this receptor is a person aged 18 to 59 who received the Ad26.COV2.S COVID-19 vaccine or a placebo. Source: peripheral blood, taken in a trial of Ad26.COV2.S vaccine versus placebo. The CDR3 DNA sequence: TGTGCCAGCAGCCCGAACAGCGGCTCGGGCAATGAGCAGTTCTTC. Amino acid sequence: CASSPNSGSGNEQFF.